The clone carrying this T cell receptor beta chain showed up many times. Amplified TCR beta CDR3 regions derived from RNA transcripts. HTBI primers were the set used in a first-round RT-PCR of the TCR CDR3. MiXCR was run by TCRdb on the multiplex PCR reads, yielding one entry per CDR3 protein. The sample carries about 550,000 distinct CDR3 sequences, more than 20% recorded once. The data derive from a study of T cells in Graves' hyperthyroidism and ophthalmopathy. V shed 5 bases and J 0 bases; nucleotides not matched to a gene: 6. This CDR3 comprises 15 residues. Germline V gene data show CDR1 as PRHDT and CDR2 as FYEKMQ (reference sequence).

This TCR was recovered from a man aged 18 to 35 with Graves' hyperthyroidism. Sequenced sample: blood. The gene calls are TRBV13 and TRBJ1-1; 7 nucleotides line up with TRBD1. CDR3 residues: CASSPWTGMNTEAFF. The CDR3 DNA sequence: TGTGCCAGCAGCCCGTGGACAGGAATGAACACTGAAGCTTTCTTT.